These 5 T cell receptor beta chains came from one sample sequenced in a study of chemoradiotherapy in HPV16-positive cancers. Measured with immunoSEQ multiplex PCR; TCRdb has only the in-frame clones, and not every one. The sample shows roughly 2,100 clones, more than 70% of them seen only once. The material sequenced was tumor tissue, taken from a patient who underwent chemoradiotherapy. Receptors originate from a human donor with HPV-associated anogenital cancer.

This clone has just one count. V gene TRBV6-1 combines with J gene TRBJ1-1, with D possibly matching TRBD1 (6 bases). CDR1 and CDR2 (germline): MNHNS, SASEGT. The CDR3 loop spans 13 amino acids. Trimming took 6 bases from V and 1 from J, leaving 9 bases between them. CDR3 sequence: CASSLTGNTEAFF. CDR3 coding DNA: TGTGCCAGCAGCTTGACAGGGAACACTGAAGCTTTCTTT.

V and J are TRBV20-1 and TRBJ2-5, with no clear D. V was shortened by 6 bases and J by 2 bases, with 7 bases between the two germline ends. This CDR3 region has 11 residues. Germline V gene lookup returns CDR1 DFQATT and CDR2 SNEGSKA (reference sequence). For the CDR3, the DNA is TGCAGTGCCCCGATACAAGAGACCCAGTACTTC. It is translated as CSAPIQETQYF.

This clone was recorded only once. The chain links TRBV5-1 to TRBJ2-7, with 10 bases that match TRBD2. V gave up 7 bases and J gave up 5 bases; unmatched junction bases: 9. The CDR3 runs to 14 residues. Germline values: CDR1 SGHRS, CDR2 YFSETQ. In DNA, the CDR3 is TGCGCCAGCCACGACACTAGCGGGGCCAACGAGCAGTACTTC. Translating gives CASHDTSGANEQYF.

The V and J genes are TRBV4-2 and TRBJ2-7; D unresolved. Germline V gene data show CDR1 as LGHNA and CDR2 as YNFKEQ. The CDR3 is 14 residues long. V dropped 0 bases and J dropped 6 bases, with 12 bases sitting between them. The CDR3 region has the DNA TGTGCCAGCAGCCAAGATGGTAGGGTTGTCGAGCAGTACTTC. As protein: CASSQDGRVVEQYF.

V usage is TRBV19 and J usage is TRBJ2-7; D not resolved. The germline V gene encodes CDR1 LNHDA and CDR2 SQIVND (reference sequence). The CDR3 sequence is 11 residues long. V was clipped by 4 bases and J by 7 bases, with 8 bases between them. The CDR3 loop is CASSRWGEQYF. The CDR3 nucleotides read TGTGCCAGTAGTAGATGGGGTGAGCAGTACTTC.